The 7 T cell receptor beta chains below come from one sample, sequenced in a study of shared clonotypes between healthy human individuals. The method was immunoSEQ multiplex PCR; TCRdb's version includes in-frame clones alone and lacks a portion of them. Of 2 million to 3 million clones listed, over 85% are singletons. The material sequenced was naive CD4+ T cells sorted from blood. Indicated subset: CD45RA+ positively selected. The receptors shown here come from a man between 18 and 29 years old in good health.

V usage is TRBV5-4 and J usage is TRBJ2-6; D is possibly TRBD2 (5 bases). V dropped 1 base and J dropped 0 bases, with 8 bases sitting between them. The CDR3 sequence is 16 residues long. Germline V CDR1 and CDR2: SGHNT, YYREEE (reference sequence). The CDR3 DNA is TGTGCCAGCAGCTTGTCTCGGGGCTCTGGGGCCAACGTCCTGACTTTC. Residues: CASSLSRGSGANVLTF.

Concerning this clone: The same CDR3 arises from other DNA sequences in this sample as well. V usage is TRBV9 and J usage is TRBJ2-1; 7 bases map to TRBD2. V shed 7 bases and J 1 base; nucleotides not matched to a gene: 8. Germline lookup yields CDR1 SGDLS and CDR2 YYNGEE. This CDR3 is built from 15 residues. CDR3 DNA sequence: TGTGCCAGCGGAGGCGGGGGTACGTCCTACAATGAGCAGTTCTTC. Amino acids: CASGGGGTSYNEQFF.

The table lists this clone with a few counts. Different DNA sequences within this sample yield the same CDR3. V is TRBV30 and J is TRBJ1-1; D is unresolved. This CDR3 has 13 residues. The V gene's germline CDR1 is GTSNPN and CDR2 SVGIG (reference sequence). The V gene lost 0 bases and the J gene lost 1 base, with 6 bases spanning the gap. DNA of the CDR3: TGTGCCTGGAGTGTCCAGAGGAACACTGAAGCTTTCTTT. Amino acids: CAWSVQRNTEAFF.

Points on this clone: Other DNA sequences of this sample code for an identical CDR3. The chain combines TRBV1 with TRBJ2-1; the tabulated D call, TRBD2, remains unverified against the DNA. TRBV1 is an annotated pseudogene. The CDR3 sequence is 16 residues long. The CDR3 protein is CTSSQVGLAGYNEQFF. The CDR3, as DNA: TGCACCAGCAGCCAGGTGGGACTAGCGGGGTACAATGAGCAGTTCTTC.

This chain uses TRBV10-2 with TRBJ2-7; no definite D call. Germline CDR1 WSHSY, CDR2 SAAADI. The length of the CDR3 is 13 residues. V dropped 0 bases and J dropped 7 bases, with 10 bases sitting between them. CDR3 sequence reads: CASSESRLLEQYF. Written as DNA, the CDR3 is TGCGCCAGCAGTGAGTCTCGACTCCTTGAGCAGTACTTC.

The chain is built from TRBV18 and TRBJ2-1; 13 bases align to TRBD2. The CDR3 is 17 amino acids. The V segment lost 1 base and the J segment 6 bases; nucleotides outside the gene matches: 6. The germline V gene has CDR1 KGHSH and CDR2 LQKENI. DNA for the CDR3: TGTGCCAGCTCACCACGGACTAGCGGGAGTGTGGTCAATGAGCAGTTCTTC. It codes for CASSPRTSGSVVNEQFF.

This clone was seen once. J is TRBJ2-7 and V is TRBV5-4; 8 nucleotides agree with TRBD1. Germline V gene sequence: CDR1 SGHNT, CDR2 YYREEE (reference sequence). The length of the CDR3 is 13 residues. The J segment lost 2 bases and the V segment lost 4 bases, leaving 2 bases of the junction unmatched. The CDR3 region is CASSMGQAYEQYF. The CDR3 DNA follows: TGTGCCAGCAGCATGGGACAGGCCTACGAGCAGTACTTC.